This entry concerns a single T cell receptor beta chain. Its antigen is currently unknown. Researchers ran the PCR with 60 Vbeta and 13 Jbeta primers. Profiled with immunoSEQ multiplex PCR; TCRdb holds only in-frame clones, not every one. The profile shows some 120,000 clones, less than 85% of them singletons. This record comes from a study of cytomegalovirus exposure and HLA in healthy donors. Study-level results: It was only CMV serostatus that was available as immune exposure information. A previous analysis found most TCR beta V segments productive roughly 90% or roughly 30% of the time. Cytomegalovirus status, reportedly, was diagnosed with high specificity and sensitivity by the classifier. The study reported that TCR beta sequences accurately predicted HLA-A and HLA-B alleles in most subjects.

CDR1 and CDR2 (germline): SGHTS, YDEGEE. V was clipped by 3 bases and J by 0 bases; unmatched bases: 4. The CDR3 totals 16 residues. The rearrangement uses TRBV5-8 and TRBJ1-1; 11 positions match TRBD1. The clonotype comes from a middle-aged woman in good health and CMV-seropositive. The sequenced sample consisted of PBMCs. The CDR3 nucleotides read TGTGCCAGCAGCTCCGGGACAGGGGGGATGAACACTGAAGCTTTCTTT. Residues: CASSSGTGGMNTEAFF.